The present entry profiles one T cell receptor (beta chain) with its context. Libraries were prepared by immunoSEQ multiplex PCR; TCRdb keeps only in-frame clonotypes and omits some of them. The table includes more than 65,000 clones, about four fifths detected once. The ends lost 5 bases at V and 0 bases at J; junction bases unmatched: 3. This CDR3 is built from 13 residues. Germline CDR1 is GTSNPN and CDR2 is SVGIG (reference sequence). This specimen comes from a study of blood T cell repertoires in COVID-19. In the study overall: Some COVID-19 samples were acute and others convalescent; all came from the United States, Italy and Spain. T cells, B-cell-depleted T cells, or PBMCs provided the cDNA or gDNA that served as material.

The chain couples TRBV30 to TRBJ2-5, with TRBD2 matching over 7 bases. Sequences were obtained from peripheral blood. The sequence came from a woman of 80 years or more with active or convalescent COVID-19. The CDR3 here is CAWDGGNQETQYF. DNA of the CDR3: TGTGCCTGGGACGGGGGGAACCAAGAGACCCAGTACTTC. Full variable domain (outside the CDR3, taken from reference TRBV30 and TRBJ2-5): SQTIHQWPATLVQPVGSPLSLECTVEGTSNPNLYWYRQAAGRGLQLLFYSVGIGQISSEVPQNLSASRPQDRQFILSSKKLLLSDSGFYLCAWDGGNQETQYFGPGTRLLVL.